Sequencing of this TCR beta chain was carried out in a study of blood T cell repertoires in COVID-19. Across the study: Some COVID-19 samples were acute and others convalescent; all came from the United States, Italy and Spain. PBMCs, B-cell-depleted T cells, or T cells were the source of the cDNA or gDNA that made up the material.

Original processing notes: Amplifying reference gene primers gave estimates of nucleated cell counts. Clones were read by immunoSEQ multiplex PCR, and TCRdb kept only the in-frame ones, dropping some. D and trimming come from the DNA, and the V and J calls and clone size come from that table. Of approximately 180,000 clones in the sample, 70% to 90% were seen once. The CDR3 loop spans 18 amino acids. V was clipped by 5 bases and J by 8 bases; unmatched bases: 15. Germline CDR1 SGHAT, CDR2 FQNNGV. The sample consisted of peripheral blood. The rearrangement joins TRBV11-2 to TRBJ2-1; 13 bases match TRBD2. This TCR was recovered from a man in his 60s with acute or convalescent COVID-19. The CDR3: CASSPRTSGRVTYYEQFF. CDR3 DNA: TGTGCCAGCAGCCCCCGTACTAGCGGGAGGGTAACTTACTATGAGCAGTTCTTC.